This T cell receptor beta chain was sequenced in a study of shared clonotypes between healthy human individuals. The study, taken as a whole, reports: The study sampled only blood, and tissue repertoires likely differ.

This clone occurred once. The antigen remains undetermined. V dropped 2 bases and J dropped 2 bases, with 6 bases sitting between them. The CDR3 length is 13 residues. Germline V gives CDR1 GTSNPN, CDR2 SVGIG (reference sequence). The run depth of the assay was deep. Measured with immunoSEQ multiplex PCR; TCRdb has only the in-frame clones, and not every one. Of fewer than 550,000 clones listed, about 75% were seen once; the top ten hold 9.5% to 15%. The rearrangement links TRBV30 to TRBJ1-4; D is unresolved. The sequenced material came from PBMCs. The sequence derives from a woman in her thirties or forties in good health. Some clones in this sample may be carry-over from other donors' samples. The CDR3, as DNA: TGTGCCTGGAGTAGGTTGACTAATGAAAAACTGTTTTTT. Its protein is CAWSRLTNEKLFF.